This T cell receptor beta chain was obtained from a study of blood T cell repertoires in COVID-19. Whole-study context: Acute and convalescent COVID-19 samples came from the United States, Italy and Spain. Sources were T cells, B-cell-depleted T cells, or PBMCs; the material itself was cDNA or gDNA.

A note on this clone: A much bigger clone sits one base away, suggesting this may be a read error.

CDR3 length: 11 amino acids. Trimming removed 7 bases at V and 7 bases at J, with 10 bases between. In the authors' workflow: Amplifying reference gene primers gave estimates of nucleated cell counts. Method: immunoSEQ multiplex PCR; TCRdb's copy keeps in-frame clones and lacks some. The D gene and trimming were derived from the DNA, and the V and J assignments and clone size from that table. The profile covers over 110,000 clones, with around 89% appearing a single time and 28% taken by the ten largest. Sequencing was done on a sample of peripheral blood. The chain has TRBV12-3 or TRBV12-4 and TRBJ1-2; a weak D match, TRBD1 (5 bases). The TCR comes from a human donor in a cohort sampled during active COVID-19. The CDR3 DNA follows: TGTGCCAGCACCCCGGGGGGTGGCTACACCTTC. Translation gives CASTPGGGYTF.